Listed below are T cell receptor beta chains from one sample, sequenced in a study of CD8 T cells in ankylosing spondylitis. TCRdb used MiXCR to reprocess the 5' RACE reads, holding one entry per CDR3 protein. The sample lists under 250,000 distinct CDR3 sequences, more than 25% occurring once. Material: blood, either unsorted or a sorted T cell fraction (not recorded which). These receptors were obtained from a male donor with ankylosing spondylitis or in good health (not recorded which). Each CDR3 is given with its conserved first and last residue. D genes are given only for firm matches. Clone size is shown for a subset of rows, as once, few, many or a class of expanded clone.

size | J | V | D | DNA | CDR3
few | TRBJ2-1 | TRBV20-1 | TRBD2 | TGCAGTGCTAGAGTACCCATCCTAGCGGGGGGGCCGGACTCCTACAATGAGCAGTTCTTC | CSARVPILAGGPDSYNEQFF
- | TRBJ2-5 | TRBV5-1 | TRBD1 | TGCGCCAGCAGCAACGGACAGGGTTTCGAGACCCAGTACTTC | CASSNGQGFETQYF
- | TRBJ2-7 | TRBV20-1 | - | TGCAGTGCTATGAAGGGGAAGGGCTACGAGCAGTACTTC | CSAMKGKGYEQYF
- | TRBJ2-7 | TRBV7-8 | - | TGTGCCGTTCGTAGAGGGGCAACCTACGAGCAGTACTTC | CAVRRGATYEQYF
few | TRBJ2-1 | TRBV5-8 | TRBD1 | TGTGCCAGCAGCGGAGACAGGGGAACCTACAATGAGCAGTTCTTC | CASSGDRGTYNEQFF
once | TRBJ1-1 | TRBV7-9 | - | TGTGCCAGCAGCTTGTGGACAGTGAACACTGAAGCTTTCTTT | CASSLWTVNTEAFF
- | TRBJ2-3 | TRBV27 | - | TGTGCCAGCAGTTTTAGTTCCGCAGATACGCAGTATTTT | CASSFSSADTQYF
- | TRBJ2-5 | TRBV5-6 | - | TGTGCCAGCAGCTTGGCAGCACAAGAGACCCAGTACTTC | CASSLAAQETQYF
- | TRBJ2-5 | TRBV12-3/TRBV12-4 | TRBD1 | TGTGCCAGCAGCACGAACACAGGGGACGTAGCGACCCAGTACTTC | CASSTNTGDVATQYF
few | TRBJ2-7 | TRBV5-1 | - | TGCGCCAGCAGCTTGGAAGAGGCGTCCTACGAGCAGTACTTC | CASSLEEASYEQYF
few | TRBJ2-2 | TRBV6-1 | - | TGTGCCAGCAGCCGGACTGAGCACACCGGGGAGCTGTTTTTT | CASSRTEHTGELFF
few | TRBJ2-3 | TRBV6-1 | - | TGTGCCAGCGGGAGAGGTGGTAGCGGAACAGATACGCAGTATTTT | CASGRGGSGTDTQYF
- | TRBJ2-3 | TRBV20-1 | TRBD2 | TGCAGTGCTAGACCCAGCGGGGAACGGCAGTATTTT | CSARPSGERQYF
- | TRBJ2-1 | TRBV28 | - | TGTGCCAGCAGTGGCAGGAATGAGCAGTTCTTC | CASSGRNEQFF
few | TRBJ1-3 | TRBV18 | - | TGTGCCAGCTCACCAGGGGCTTCAGGAAACACCATATATTTT | CASSPGASGNTIYF
few | TRBJ1-1 | TRBV29-1 | TRBD1 | TGCAGCGTTCAGGGACAGGTTAACACTGAAGCTTTCTTT | CSVQGQVNTEAFF
- | TRBJ2-2 | TRBV29-1 | TRBD2 | TGCAGCGCTCGGACTAGGACTAACACCGGGGAGCTGTTTTTT | CSARTRTNTGELFF
few | TRBJ2-3 | TRBV29-1 | TRBD2 | TGCAGCGTTGAAAGGCTAGCGGACAGCACAGATACGCAGTATTTT | CSVERLADSTDTQYF
few | TRBJ2-1 | TRBV7-3 | - | TGTGCCAGCAGCTTAATGGGGCGTAATGTACAGGGAGATGAGCAGTTCTTC | CASSLMGRNVQGDEQFF
many | TRBJ2-5 | TRBV20-1 | - | TGCAGTGCACCAGGACAAACCCAAGAGACCCAGTACTTC | CSAPGQTQETQYF
- | TRBJ1-2 | TRBV12-3/TRBV12-4 | TRBD1 | TGTGCCAGCACCCCGACAGGGGGCATCTTTGGCTACACCTTC | CASTPTGGIFGYTF
- | TRBJ1-4 | TRBV4-2 | TRBD1 | TGTGCCAGCAGCCGACAGGGTCCCACTAATGAAAAACTGTTTTTT | CASSRQGPTNEKLFF
- | TRBJ1-3 | TRBV10-3 | - | TGTGCCATCAGTGAGTCTTGGGAGGTTAGCTCTGGAAACACCATATATTTT | CAISESWEVSSGNTIYF
few | TRBJ1-5 | TRBV12-3/TRBV12-4 | - | TGTGCCAGCACCCAACAGGGCTGGGCGCCCCAGCATTTT | CASTQQGWAPQHF
- | TRBJ1-2 | TRBV12-3/TRBV12-4 | TRBD1 | TGTGCCATCAGTTTAGGACAGGGATACAACTATGGCTACACCTTC | CAISLGQGYNYGYTF
- | TRBJ1-2 | TRBV20-1 | - | TGCAGCATTACGGGGCCGGATGGCTACACCTTC | CSITGPDGYTF
- | TRBJ2-1 | TRBV20-1 | - | TGCAGTGCTAGAGACGTGGGGCTCGCCTACAATGAGCAGTTCTTC | CSARDVGLAYNEQFF
- | TRBJ1-5 | TRBV15 | - | TGTGCCACCAGCACTGGGGTCTCTAGCAATCAGCCCCAGCATTTT | CATSTGVSSNQPQHF
few | TRBJ1-5 | TRBV7-2 | - | TGTGCCAGCAGCTCGGACACCTATAGCAATCAGCCCCAGCATTTT | CASSSDTYSNQPQHF
- | TRBJ1-2 | TRBV6-5 | TRBD1 | TGTGCCAGCAGTTCCCCACAGGGGGGCTATGGCTACACCTTC | CASSSPQGGYGYTF
few | TRBJ2-7 | TRBV6-2/TRBV6-3 | - | TGTGCCAGCAGTTACGGTAGCGGCACGATCTACTCCTACGAGCAGTACTTC | CASSYGSGTIYSYEQYF
few | TRBJ2-4 | TRBV2 | - | TGTGCCAGCAGTGCGGACGGATCTGGCATTCAGTACTTC | CASSADGSGIQYF
few | TRBJ2-5 | TRBV29-1 | - | TGCAGTGGGAGCGGGTACCAAGAGACCCAGTACTTC | CSGSGYQETQYF
- | TRBJ2-5 | TRBV12-3/TRBV12-4 | TRBD1 | TGTGCCAGCAGTTCAGGACAGGAGGACCCACGGCGGTACTTC | CASSSGQEDPRRYF
few | TRBJ2-1 | TRBV20-1 | - | TGCAGTGCTAGAGATTTGCGGGGCAGCTACAATGAGCAGTTCTTC | CSARDLRGSYNEQFF
- | TRBJ2-7 | TRBV12-3/TRBV12-4 | - | TGTGCCAGCAGTTTCAAGGGGTCCTACGAGCAGTACTTC | CASSFKGSYEQYF
- | TRBJ2-2 | TRBV28 | - | TGTGCCAGCAGTTTATTCAGGGCGAGCACCGGGGAGCTGTTTTTT | CASSLFRASTGELFF
- | TRBJ2-1 | TRBV5-1 | - | TGCGCCAGCAGCTCCTCAAACATGGGCTCCTACAATGAGCAGTTCTTC | CASSSSNMGSYNEQFF
- | TRBJ1-1 | TRBV20-1 | - | TGCAGTGCCATATATAGGACTGAAGCTTTCTTT | CSAIYRTEAFF
- | TRBJ2-1 | TRBV12-3/TRBV12-4 | TRBD1 | TGTGCCAGCAGTACCCGACAGGGGATGTGGAATGAGCAGTTCTTC | CASSTRQGMWNEQFF
- | TRBJ2-2 | TRBV10-3 | TRBD1 | TGTGCCATCACTAGGACAGGGGGCGCGAACGGGGAGCTGTTTTTT | CAITRTGGANGELFF
- | TRBJ1-6 | TRBV7-2 | - | TGTGCCAGCAGCTTAGGGAGGGGGGCAGCAGGTTCACCCCTCCACTTT | CASSLGRGAAGSPLHF
- | TRBJ2-2 | TRBV9 | - | TGTGCCAGCAGCGTAGTGGGAGGGAACACCGGGGAGCTGTTTTTT | CASSVVGGNTGELFF
few | TRBJ2-4 | TRBV29-1 | TRBD1 | TGCAGCGTTGAAGGACAGGGGGTCAACATTCAGTACTTC | CSVEGQGVNIQYF
- | TRBJ2-2 | TRBV12-3/TRBV12-4 | - | TGTGCCAGCAGTTTCGGGCCAAGCACCGGGGAGCTGTTTTTT | CASSFGPSTGELFF
- | TRBJ2-2 | TRBV20-1 | - | TGCAGTGCTAGAGATTGGCTAGAGAACACCGGGGAGCTGTTTTTT | CSARDWLENTGELFF
- | TRBJ2-1 | TRBV7-6 | - | TGTGCCAGCAGCTTAGGGGGCGTTCCTGAGCAGTTCTTC | CASSLGGVPEQFF
few | TRBJ2-7 | TRBV20-1 | - | TGCAGTGCTAGTCTAGTAGTGGGCGAGCAGTACTTC | CSASLVVGEQYF
few | TRBJ2-5 | TRBV7-9 | - | TGTGCCAGCAGCCGTACAGGGTGGCGGGAGACCCAGTACTTC | CASSRTGWRETQYF
few | TRBJ2-3 | TRBV20-1 | - | TGCAGTGCTACCTACGACACCACAGATACGCAGTATTTT | CSATYDTTDTQYF
- | TRBJ2-3 | TRBV15 | - | TGTGCCACCAGCGGGGGTTTTGTCACAGATACGCAGTATTTT | CATSGGFVTDTQYF
- | TRBJ2-5 | TRBV11-2 | TRBD2 | TGTGCCAGCAGCTTATATGGGGGGGATCAAGAGACCCAGTACTTC | CASSLYGGDQETQYF
- | TRBJ2-3 | TRBV20-1 | TRBD1 | TGCAGTGCTAGAGGGAGAGGGGACAGGGGGACGAGCACAGATACGCAGTATTTT | CSARGRGDRGTSTDTQYF
- | TRBJ1-2 | TRBV12-3/TRBV12-4 | TRBD1 | TGTGCCAGCAGTCAACAGGGGGCTAACTATGGCTACACCTTC | CASSQQGANYGYTF
- | TRBJ2-1 | TRBV6-5 | - | TGTGCCAGCAGTTACACCTCCTACGACAATGAGCAGTTCTTC | CASSYTSYDNEQFF